The 29 T cell receptor beta chains reported below all come from one sample, sequenced in a study of blood T cell repertoires in COVID-19. Produced via immunoSEQ multiplex PCR; TCRdb's table is partial and in-frame only. The sample has fewer than 100,000 clones; roughly 82% are singletons. The sample consisted of peripheral blood. Receptors were obtained from a woman in her 50s with acute or convalescent COVID-19.

This clone was seen once. This rearrangement joins TRBV9 to TRBJ2-1; TRBD2 matches at 11 bases. CDR1 SGDLS and CDR2 YYNGEE come from the germline V gene. With 1 base clipped from V and 0 bases from J, the junction kept 9 bases outside the gene matches. The CDR3 is 19 residues long. CDR3: CASSVSLAGGGGSYNEQFF. In DNA, the CDR3 is TGTGCCAGCAGCGTATCATTAGCGGGAGGGGGAGGCTCCTACAATGAGCAGTTCTTC.

The J gene is TRBJ2-7, the V gene TRBV2; D call uncertain. Trimming stripped 5 bases from V and 4 bases from J, with 9 bases between. This CDR3 contains 12 residues. Germline CDR1 reads SNHLY; CDR2 reads FYNNEI. CDR3 DNA: TGTGCCAGCAGTAAAAACGGGTACGAGCAGTACTTC. Translating it yields CASSKNGYEQYF.

This chain uses TRBV7-2 with TRBJ2-2; D is perhaps TRBD1 (5 bases). The CDR3 consists of 14 residues. The germline V and J ends were trimmed by 6 bases and 2 bases, with 10 bases remaining between them. CDR1 and CDR2 from the germline V gene are SGHTA and FQGNSA. The CDR3 region has the DNA TGTGCCAGCAGAGCTACAGGAAACACCGGGGAGCTGTTTTTT. Encoded protein: CASRATGNTGELFF.

The CDR3 sequence is CASSFSGTAQNYGYTF. The CDR3 bases are TGTGCCAGCAGCTTTTCCGGGACAGCTCAAAATTATGGCTACACCTTC. The chain employs TRBV7-8 and TRBJ1-2, with 7 bases identical to TRBD1. Looked up from germline, CDR1 is SGHVS and CDR2 is FQNEAQ. This CDR3 region has 16 residues. V lost 3 bases, J lost 5 bases, and 12 bases stayed unmatched.

In its sample, this clone is medium-sized. The gene calls are TRBV6-5 and TRBJ1-1; 7 bases are shared with TRBD1. Germline assignment: CDR1 MNHEY and CDR2 SVGAGI. After removal of 6 bases from V and 0 bases from J, the junction contained 7 bases not matched to a gene. There are 15 residues in the CDR3. CDR3: CASSLTGEMNTEAFF. CDR3 in DNA: TGTGCCAGCAGCTTAACAGGGGAGATGAACACTGAAGCTTTCTTT.

The chain uses TRBV6-5 and TRBJ2-2, with D unclear. CDR3 length: 14 residues. V lost 5 bases and J lost 5, with 12 bases in between. The germline V gene has CDR1 MNHEY and CDR2 SVGAGI. The CDR3 nucleotides read TGTGCCAGCAGTCGAGGATTAGAGACCGGGGAGCTGTTTTTT. Translated, it gives CASSRGLETGELFF.

This chain joins TRBV6-5 and TRBJ1-2; a possible D gene is TRBD1 (5 bases). From germline, CDR1 is MNHEY and CDR2 SVGAGI. Trimming removed 0 bases at V and 6 bases at J, with 14 bases between. CDR3 length equals 15 residues. CDR3 in amino acids: CASSYSWWAGDGYTF. CDR3 nucleotide sequence: TGTGCCAGCAGTTACTCTTGGTGGGCGGGGGATGGCTACACCTTC.

The rearrangement joins TRBV2 to TRBJ1-3; D perhaps matches TRBD1 (6 bases). V was clipped by 8 bases and J by 0 bases, with 11 bases between them. The CDR3 is 14 residues long. Looked up from germline, CDR1 is SNHLY and CDR2 is FYNNEI. CDR3 DNA sequence: TGTGCCAGCGGGGGGGACACCTCTGGAAACACCATATATTTT. Protein product: CASGGDTSGNTIYF.

The V call is TRBV18, the J call TRBJ1-1; TRBD1 matches at 10 bases. Trimming removed 1 base from V and 1 base from J; junction bases left unmatched: 6. Germline V gives CDR1 KGHSH, CDR2 LQKENI. The CDR3 consists of 17 residues. The CDR3 DNA reads TGTGCCAGCTCACCACTGAGGACAGGGGGATCGAACACTGAAGCTTTCTTT. The encoded protein is CASSPLRTGGSNTEAFF.

The V and J genes are TRBV2 and TRBJ2-1, with 10 bases lining up with TRBD2. Germline CDR1 and CDR2: SNHLY and FYNNEI. This CDR3 contains 14 residues. Germline trimming cut 5 bases from V and 6 bases from J; bases unmatched to any gene: 4. This CDR3 is CASSRRTSGNEQFF. CDR3 DNA sequence: TGTGCCAGCAGTCGTCGGACTAGCGGCAATGAGCAGTTCTTC.

The DNA of the CDR3 is TGCGCCAGCAGCCAAGGGCTGGGAGCGGAGACCCAGTACTTC. Protein sequence: CASSQGLGAETQYF. The J gene is TRBJ2-5, the V gene TRBV4-3; tentative D call: TRBD2 (5 bases). The CDR3 loop spans 14 amino acids. Germline lookup yields CDR1 LGHNA and CDR2 YSLEER. The V and J ends lost 1 base and 5 bases respectively, with 11 bases between them.

J is TRBJ1-1 and V is TRBV11-3, with D possibly TRBD1 on 6 matching bases. The germline V and J ends were trimmed by 3 bases and 4 bases, with 12 bases remaining between them. The germline V gene has CDR1 SGHNT and CDR2 YENEEA. The CDR3 contains 14 residues. The CDR3 bases are TGTGCCAGCAGCTTCTGGGACACCATCACTGAAGCTTTCTTT. It translates to CASSFWDTITEAFF.

The chain recombines TRBV28 with TRBJ1-2; the match to TRBD1 covers 9 bases. The CDR3 has 15 amino acids. CDR1 and CDR2 from the germline V gene are MDHEN and SYDVKM. Germline trimming cut 7 bases from V and 9 bases from J; bases unmatched to any gene: 15. The CDR3 here is CASTPPGQGRFSYTF. The CDR3 nucleotides read TGTGCCAGCACCCCCCCGGGACAGGGTCGGTTTAGCTACACCTTC.

The gene calls are TRBV6-2 or TRBV6-3 and TRBJ2-1; a weak D match, TRBD2 (6 bases). V was cut by 6 bases and J by 10 bases, with 13 bases left in between. The CDR3 loop spans 12 amino acids. The germline V gene has CDR1 MNHEY and CDR2 SVGEGT. This chain's CDR3 is CASSETRGEQFF. The CDR3 DNA is TGTGCCAGCAGCGAGACCCGGGGGGAGCAGTTCTTC.

J is TRBJ1-6 and V is TRBV30, with D perhaps matching TRBD1 (6 bases). V lost 0 bases, J lost 7 bases, and 13 bases lay in between. The germline gives CDR1 GTSNPN, CDR2 SVGIG (reference sequence). There are 15 residues in the CDR3. The CDR3 region has the DNA TGTGCCTGGAGTGTAGTAGAGGGACACAATTCACCCCTCCACTTT. It yields the protein CAWSVVEGHNSPLHF.

The CDR3 loop is CASRPRDRDEQYF. The CDR3 region has the DNA TGTGCCAGCAGGCCCCGGGACAGGGACGAGCAGTACTTC. The V gene is TRBV28, the J gene TRBJ2-7; 9 bases map to TRBD1. V gave up 6 bases and J gave up 5 bases; unmatched junction bases: 5. Germline assignment: CDR1 MDHEN and CDR2 SYDVKM. This CDR3 has 13 amino acids.

The chain couples TRBV5-6 to TRBJ2-2, with D possibly TRBD2 on 7 matching bases. V was trimmed by 4 bases and J by 6 bases, leaving 10 bases between them. The germline V gene has CDR1 SGHDT and CDR2 YYEEEE. The CDR3 totals 13 residues. The CDR3 DNA sequence: TGTGCCAGCAGCCCCGGGGGGCCCGGGGAGCTGTTTTTT. It yields the protein CASSPGGPGELFF.

V and J are TRBV4-2 and TRBJ2-3; 9 bases map to TRBD2. The CDR3 covers 17 residues. Unmatched junction bases numbered 9, after V lost 1 base and J lost 4 bases. From germline, CDR1 is LGHNA and CDR2 YNFKEQ. In DNA, the CDR3 is TGTGCCAGCAGCCAAGTCGGAGCGGGGGGTGGCGCAGATACGCAGTATTTT. Its protein is CASSQVGAGGGADTQYF.

This clone was detected only a few times. The chain has TRBV5-5 and TRBJ1-6, with TRBD1 matching 7 bases. CDR3 size: 15 residues. V was clipped by 7 bases and J by 5 bases; unmatched bases: 9. Per germline, CDR1 SGHKS and CDR2 YYEKEE (reference sequence). The chain's CDR3 is CASERGGAHNSPLHF. Written as DNA, the CDR3 is TGTGCCAGCGAAAGAGGGGGCGCGCATAATTCACCCCTCCACTTT.

V gene TRBV6-5 combines with J gene TRBJ1-1; D is unclear. The V end was cut by 6 bases, the J end by 1 base, with 9 bases between. The CDR3 covers 13 residues. Germline V gene lookup returns CDR1 MNHEY and CDR2 SVGAGI. CDR3 nucleotide sequence: TGTGCCAGCAGAGGCACAGCGAACACTGAAGCTTTCTTT. Translated, it gives CASRGTANTEAFF.

The CDR3 sequence: CASSLTSGSPDTQYF. The DNA of the CDR3 is TGTGCCAGCAGCTTAACTAGCGGGAGCCCAGATACGCAGTATTTT. The V gene is TRBV7-3, the J gene TRBJ2-3; 9 bases fit TRBD2. CDR3 length equals 15 residues. Germline V gene sequence: CDR1 SGHTA, CDR2 FQGTGA. V was pared by 0 bases and J by 4 bases, with 2 bases of the junction left unmatched. The full variable domain, completed using reference TRBV7-3 and TRBJ2-3, is GAGVSQTPSNKVTEKGKYVELRCDPISGHTALYWYRQSLGQGPEFLIYFQGTGAADDSGLPNDRFFAVRPEGSVSTLKIQRTERGDSAVYLCASSLTSGSPDTQYFGPGTRLTVL.

The CDR3, as DNA: TGTGCCTGGATCGTACCAGGGATGAGGTTGGCCACTGAAGCTTTCTTT. It translates to CAWIVPGMRLATEAFF. The chain employs TRBV30 and TRBJ1-1; tentative D call: TRBD1 (5 bases). CDR1 and CDR2 (germline): GTSNPN, SVGIG (reference sequence). V was shortened by 4 bases and J by 4 bases, with 22 bases between the two germline ends. The CDR3 runs 16 residues.

The chain joins TRBV5-1 to TRBJ2-1; unclear D gene. There are 16 residues in the CDR3. Trimming took 6 bases from V and 6 from J, leaving 22 bases between them. Germline-derived CDR1 and CDR2 are SGHRS and YFSETQ. CDR3 amino acids: CASMVVDGFLRNEQFF. In DNA, the CDR3 is TGCGCCAGCATGGTGGTAGACGGGTTCCTCCGCAATGAGCAGTTCTTC.

This chain links TRBV3-1 (or the pseudogene TRBV3-2) with TRBJ2-3; tentatively, D is TRBD2 (5 bases). This CDR3 comprises 16 residues. Germline loops: CDR1 LGHDT, CDR2 YNNKEL (reference sequence). Between the trimmed V and J ends, which lost 4 bases and 2 bases, there was a span of 16 bases. The CDR3 region is CASSPTAGGVTDTQYF. DNA of the CDR3: TGTGCCAGCAGCCCGACTGCGGGTGGTGTCACAGATACGCAGTATTTT.

The rearrangement uses TRBV6-5 and TRBJ1-5; perhaps TRBD1 as D (5 bases). Per germline, CDR1 MNHEY and CDR2 SVGAGI. With 10 bases removed from V and 8 bases from J, the gap between germline ends came to 12 bases. This CDR3 is 11 amino acids long. The CDR3 reads CATGGGEPQHF. The CDR3 DNA reads TGTGCCACCGGCGGAGGGGAGCCCCAGCATTTT.

For the CDR3, the DNA is TGTGCCAGCACCCCAACCGCCAGCTATGGCTACACCTTC. Encoded protein: CASTPTASYGYTF. The chain joins TRBV12-3 or TRBV12-4 to TRBJ1-2; D remains ambiguous. This CDR3 spans 13 amino acids. Trimming cost V 7 bases and J 4 bases, with 13 bases left between them.

The table lists this clone with a count of one. The J gene is TRBJ2-2, the V gene TRBV7-8; 7 bases are a match to TRBD1. The germline CDR1 and CDR2 sequences are SGHVS and FQNEAQ. The length of the CDR3 is 15 residues. V was pared by 3 bases and J by 5 bases, with 6 bases of the junction left unmatched. The CDR3 is CASSFGQVGTGELFF. CDR3 DNA: TGTGCCAGCAGCTTTGGACAGGTGGGGACCGGGGAGCTGTTTTTT.

The chain has TRBV11-1 and TRBJ2-7, with a possible D match to TRBD1 (5 bases). The germline V and J ends were trimmed by 4 bases and 4 bases, with 17 bases remaining between them. Germline CDR1 is SGHAT and CDR2 is FQDESV (reference sequence). The length of the CDR3 is 15 residues. CDR3 sequence reads: CASSSVQGVSYEQYF. DNA of the CDR3: TGTGCCAGCAGCTCAGTCCAGGGTGTCAGTTACGAGCAGTACTTC.

The chain links TRBV14 to TRBJ2-7; possibly TRBD1 for D (5 bases). The V gene's germline CDR1 is SGHDN and CDR2 FVKESK. This CDR3 is 13 amino acids long. V was shortened by 6 bases and J by 4 bases, with 13 bases between the two germline ends. CDR3 amino acids: CASSRRARYEQYF. CDR3 nucleotides: TGTGCCAGCAGTCGCAGGGCGAGATACGAGCAGTACTTC. Complete variable domain (other parts from reference TRBV14 and TRBJ2-7): EAGVTQFPSHSVIEKGQTVTLRCDPISGHDNLYWYRRVMGKEIKFLLHFVKESKQDESGMPNNRFLAERTGGTYSTLKVQPAELEDSGVYFCASSRRARYEQYFGPGTRLTVT.